Sequencing of this TCR beta chain was carried out in a study of T cell responses to AZD1222 COVID-19 vaccine. Findings and limits, study-wide: Donors, mostly white British, included more females; clonal diversity was possibly underestimated.

Trimming left V 0 bases short and J 0 bases short, with 3 bases between. This CDR3 has 12 amino acids. Germline loops: CDR1 GTSNPN, CDR2 SVGIG (reference sequence). Details on this clone: The antigen is unknown.

The repertoire was sequenced with immunoSEQ multiplex PCR; TCRdb's copy has only in-frame clones and lacks some. This table has around 100,000 clones, about 90% appearing once. The sequencing used peripheral blood, collected on day 0 of AZD1222 vaccination. The chain is built from TRBV30 and TRBJ2-7; the D is unclear. This TCR was sampled from an adult in good health. The CDR3 DNA is TGTGCCTGGAGTGTACTCTCCTACGAGCAGTACTTC. This codes for CAWSVLSYEQYF.